These 25 T cell receptor beta chains were sequenced from one sample in a study of breast tumors, draining lymph nodes, adjacent tissues. TCRdb re-analysed the multiplex PCR reads in MiXCR, keeping a single row per CDR3 protein. This table holds 30,000 to 35,000 distinct CDR3 sequences, about 63% found once. The sample was breast tumor tissue. The receptors shown here come from a female donor with breast cancer. Some clones in this sample may be carry-over from other donors' samples.

V and J are TRBV9 and TRBJ2-7, with 9 bases that match TRBD2. This CDR3 spans 15 amino acids. Trimming at V came to 4 bases and at J to 2 bases, leaving 7 bases not matched to a gene. CDR1 and CDR2 (germline): SGDLS, YYNGEE. The CDR3 bases are TGTGCCAGCAGCCCAGTGAGCGGGAGGACCTACGAGCAGTACTTC. It codes for CASSPVSGRTYEQYF.

In its sample, this clonotype was seen many times. The rearrangement joins TRBV7-9 to TRBJ2-2; unclear D gene. This CDR3 spans 16 amino acids. The V and J ends lost 1 base and 0 bases respectively, with 9 bases between them. CDR1 and CDR2 from the germline V gene are SEHNR and FQNEAQ (reference sequence). CDR3 loop: CASSLGLSPNTGELFF. The CDR3 DNA reads TGTGCCAGCAGCTTAGGTCTCAGCCCGAACACCGGGGAGCTGTTTTTT. Combining the CDR3 with reference TRBV7-9 and TRBJ2-2 gives the whole variable domain DTGVSQNPRHKITKRGQNVTFRCDPISEHNRLYWYRQTLGQGPEFLTYFQNEAQLEKSRLLSDRFSAERPKGSFSTLEIQRTEQGDSAMYLCASSLGLSPNTGELFFGEGSRLTVL.

The chain is built from TRBV20-1 and TRBJ2-1; 9 nucleotides agree with TRBD2. Germline V gene data show CDR1 as DFQATT and CDR2 as SNEGSKA (reference sequence). V lost 5 bases to trimming and J lost 6 bases; unmatched junction nucleotides: 5. CDR3 length: 13 amino acids. CDR3 nucleotide sequence: TGCAGTGCTGGACTTAGCGGGAGCAATGAGCAGTTCTTC. Its translation: CSAGLSGSNEQFF.

V and J are TRBV7-9 and TRBJ2-1; tentative D call: TRBD2 (7 bases). V was trimmed by 7 bases and J by 6 bases, leaving 19 bases between them. This CDR3 spans 15 amino acids. Germline values: CDR1 SEHNR, CDR2 FQNEAQ (reference sequence). CDR3: CASTPGGGPSNEQFF. CDR3 DNA sequence: TGTGCCAGCACCCCGGGGGGCGGCCCTTCCAATGAGCAGTTCTTC.

This clonotype was observed many times. The chain carries TRBV7-9 and TRBJ1-1; the match to TRBD1 covers 7 bases. V shed 2 bases and J 5 bases; nucleotides not matched to a gene: 11. There are 16 residues in the CDR3. Germline CDR1 reads SEHNR; CDR2 reads FQNEAQ (reference sequence). In DNA, the CDR3 is TGTGCCAGCAGCTTAATCTATACAGGGGCTGAGACTGAAGCTTTCTTT. Protein sequence: CASSLIYTGAETEAFF.

This clonotype was recorded many times. V and J are TRBV4-1 and TRBJ1-1, with 8 bases matching TRBD1. J was trimmed by 1 base and V by 4 bases; bases with no gene match: 11. This CDR3 contains 17 residues. The germline V gene has CDR1 MGHRA and CDR2 YSYEKL. The CDR3 nucleotides read TGCGCCAGCAGCCCCGGACAGGGAATAATGAGGAACACTGAAGCTTTCTTT. The encoded protein is CASSPGQGIMRNTEAFF.

V and J are TRBV20-1 and TRBJ2-7, with 7 bases lining up with TRBD1. In germline, CDR1 is DFQATT, CDR2 SNEGSKA (reference sequence). The CDR3 consists of 13 residues. The V segment lost 7 bases and the J segment 1 base; nucleotides outside the gene matches: 7. The CDR3 sequence: CSVRTGHSYEQYF. The CDR3 nucleotides read TGCAGTGTGAGGACAGGTCATTCCTACGAGCAGTACTTC.

This clonotype was counted at least ten times. The genes are TRBV15 and TRBJ1-3, with TRBD1 matching over 12 bases. After removal of 4 bases from V and 2 bases from J, the junction contained 3 bases not matched to a gene. CDR1 and CDR2 from the germline V gene are LNHNV and YYDKDF (reference sequence). CDR3 length: 16 amino acids. CDR3 in amino acids: CATSTGTGGTGNTIYF. DNA of the CDR3: TGTGCCACCAGCACCGGGACAGGGGGCACTGGAAACACCATATATTTT. The whole variable domain, remainder taken from reference TRBV15 and TRBJ1-3, is DAMVIQNPRYQVTQFGKPVTLSCSQTLNHNVMYWYQQKSSQAPKLLFHYYDKDFNNEADTPDNFQSRRPNTSFCFLDIRSPGLGDTAMYLCATSTGTGGTGNTIYFGEGSWLTVV.

This clonotype was seen many times. V and J are TRBV5-1 and TRBJ2-1, with 8 bases lining up with TRBD2. The CDR3 has 14 amino acids. Germline assignment: CDR1 SGHRS and CDR2 YFSETQ. Germline trimming cut 3 bases from V and 7 bases from J; bases unmatched to any gene: 6. Written as DNA, the CDR3 is TGCGCCAGCAGCTCGGGACTAGATCCTAATGAGCAGTTCTTC. This encodes CASSSGLDPNEQFF.

In regard to this clonotype: The conserved phenylalanine or tryptophan normally closing the CDR3 is absent here, so this likely arose from a read error. The chain joins TRBV12-3 or TRBV12-4 to TRBJ1-2; no reliable D call. Between the trimmed V and J ends, which lost 5 bases and 2 bases, there was a span of 9 bases. CDR3 length equals 13 residues. CDR3 amino acids: CASSPPLNYGYTY. The CDR3 nucleotides read TGTGCCAGCAGTCCACCTTTAAACTATGGCTACACCTAC.

V usage is TRBV11-2 and J usage is TRBJ2-1; D is unresolved. Germline CDR1 is SGHAT and CDR2 is FQNNGV. The CDR3 loop spans 15 amino acids. Trimming left V 1 base short and J 3 bases short, with 10 bases between. For the CDR3, the DNA is TGTGCCAGCAGCTTAGGTCCGATAAACTACAATGAGCAGTTCTTC. Translated, it gives CASSLGPINYNEQFF.

In its sample, this clonotype was seen a few times. This rearrangement joins TRBV6-2 or TRBV6-3 to TRBJ2-7; 13 bases line up with TRBD2. Per the germline V gene, CDR1 is MNHEY and CDR2 is SVGEGT. V dropped 4 bases and J dropped 5; count of bases not matched to a gene: 5. CDR3 length equals 15 residues. The CDR3: CASSSTSGRAHEQYF. The CDR3 coding sequence is TGTGCCAGCAGTTCTACTAGCGGGAGGGCCCACGAGCAGTACTTC.

V gene TRBV20-1 combines with J gene TRBJ1-3; maybe TRBD1 (5 bases). Germline CDR1 DFQATT, CDR2 SNEGSKA (reference sequence). V was shortened by 3 bases and J by 1 base, with 13 bases between the two germline ends. The CDR3 spans 15 residues. In DNA, the CDR3 is TGCAGTGCTAGGAAGGCAGGGATGTCTGGAAACACCATATATTTT. Protein product: CSARKAGMSGNTIYF.

This chain links TRBV19 with TRBJ2-7; the match to TRBD1 covers 9 bases. The CDR3 runs 14 residues. The V segment lost 7 bases and the J segment 0 bases; nucleotides outside the gene matches: 4. Germline-derived CDR1 and CDR2 are LNHDA and SQIVND (reference sequence). The CDR3 loop is CASTRTGVSYEQYF. Here the CDR3 DNA reads TGTGCCAGTACTAGGACAGGGGTCTCCTACGAGCAGTACTTC.

By its share, this clonotype is medium-sized. The DNA of the CDR3 is TGTGCCAGCAGCCTGACCCCTTACGAGCAGTACTTC. Translation: CASSLTPYEQYF. V usage is TRBV7-2 and J usage is TRBJ2-7; D not resolved. Per the germline V gene, CDR1 is SGHTA and CDR2 is FQGNSA. The CDR3 has 12 amino acids. The V and J ends lost 5 bases and 4 bases respectively, with 9 bases between them.

This clonotype was detected many times. CDR3 in DNA: TGCGCCAGCAGCTTAGGGACAGGGTTTAGCAATGAGCAGTTCTTC. Translation gives CASSLGTGFSNEQFF. V is TRBV5-1 and J is TRBJ2-1; 9 bases match TRBD1. The CDR3 totals 15 residues. V trimming: 2 bases; J trimming: 6 bases; junction bases outside the gene matches: 6. Germline V gene lookup returns CDR1 SGHRS and CDR2 YFSETQ.

The genes are TRBV11-2 and TRBJ2-7; 7 bases are shared with TRBD1. The junction had 12 bases not matched to a gene; V was cut back by 7 bases and J by 0 bases. The CDR3 is 16 amino acids. Per germline, CDR1 SGHAT and CDR2 FQNNGV. CDR3 sequence (DNA): TGTGCCAGCAACGATGACTGGGACAGCAGCTCCTACGAGCAGTACTTC. It is translated as CASNDDWDSSSYEQYF. The full variable domain, with the rest looked up from reference TRBV11-2 and TRBJ2-7, is EAGVAQSPRYKIIEKRQSVAFWCNPISGHATLYWYQQILGQGPKLLIQFQNNGVVDDSQLPKDRFSAERLKGVDSTLKIQPAKLEDSAVYLCASNDDWDSSSYEQYFGPGTRLTVT.

This chain links TRBV7-2 with TRBJ2-1; D is perhaps TRBD2 (5 bases). The CDR3 is made up of 12 amino acids. In germline, CDR1 is SGHTA, CDR2 FQGNSA. V was clipped by 7 bases and J by 5 bases, with 9 bases between them. The CDR3 sequence is CASTGLDNEQFF. CDR3 nucleotides: TGTGCCAGCACCGGACTTGACAATGAGCAGTTCTTC.

This chain links TRBV2 with TRBJ2-7; 8 bases agree with TRBD1. Germline CDR1 and CDR2: SNHLY and FYNNEI. V dropped 5 bases and J dropped 2; count of bases not matched to a gene: 5. The CDR3 contains 14 residues. The CDR3 DNA is TGTGCCAGCAGTATCCGGACAGGGACCTACGAGCAGTACGTC. Its translation is CASSIRTGTYEQYV.

The chain couples TRBV14 to TRBJ2-5, with 7 bases lining up with TRBD2. Germline V gene lookup returns CDR1 SGHDN and CDR2 FVKESK. V was pared by 8 bases and J by 9 bases, with 9 bases of the junction left unmatched. There are 12 residues in the CDR3. CDR3 protein: CASSASGQAQYF. CDR3 nucleotide sequence: TGTGCCAGCTCGGCTAGCGGTCAGGCCCAGTACTTC.

This rearrangement joins TRBV9 to TRBJ2-5; 8 nucleotides align to TRBD1. After removal of 0 bases from V and 3 bases from J, the junction contained 1 base not matched to a gene. The germline V gene has CDR1 SGDLS and CDR2 YYNGEE. The CDR3 loop spans 14 amino acids. The CDR3 bases are TGTGCCAGCAGCGTAGGGACAGGGAAAGAGACCCAGTACTTC. Translating it yields CASSVGTGKETQYF.

The chain links TRBV7-8 to TRBJ2-7; D is undetermined. The germline V gene has CDR1 SGHVS and CDR2 FQNEAQ. V lost 0 bases and J 2 bases, leaving 8 bases between the germline ends. This CDR3 has 14 residues. The DNA of the CDR3 is TGTGCCAGCAGCTTAGCAGGGCTTACCTACGAGCAGTACTTC. Translated, it gives CASSLAGLTYEQYF.

This clonotype has a single count. This CDR3 is CASRKPGGGQPQHF. The DNA for the CDR3 is TGTGCCAGCAGGAAACCGGGAGGCGGTCAGCCCCAGCATTTT. V gene TRBV2 combines with J gene TRBJ1-5; D remains ambiguous. The germline V and J ends were trimmed by 6 bases and 6 bases, with 15 bases remaining between them. The CDR3 is 14 amino acids. Germline CDR1 SNHLY, CDR2 FYNNEI.

This clonotype was seen a few times. The chain recombines TRBV29-1 with TRBJ2-5, with TRBD1 matching over 8 bases. Germline V CDR1 and CDR2: SQVTM, ANQGSEA. The CDR3 is made up of 12 amino acids. The CDR3 reads CSSQGAWETQYF. The CDR3 coding sequence is TGCAGTTCTCAGGGGGCTTGGGAGACCCAGTACTTC.

The J gene is TRBJ1-2, the V gene TRBV5-1; no reliable D call. The CDR3 has 13 amino acids. Germline-derived CDR1 and CDR2 are SGHRS and YFSETQ. V lost 4 bases and J lost 2, with 9 bases in between. CDR3 bases: TGCGCCAGCAGCGAGGGAAGGAACTATGGCTACACCTTC. It yields the protein CASSEGRNYGYTF.